This TCR beta chain came from a study of early T cells in non-severe SARS-CoV-2 infection. Study-level results: Using VDJdb, the matching emphasized anti-spike CD8 responses while missing private and CD4 specificities.

V lost 5 bases, J lost 2 bases, and 10 bases stayed unmatched. This CDR3 has 16 amino acids. Germline V lookup: CDR1 LGHDT, CDR2 YNNKEL (reference sequence). Only a few counts were recorded for this clonotype. Its antigen is currently unknown. TCRdb ran MiXCR on the 5' RACE reads and lists one entry per CDR3 protein. The sample lists some 48,000 distinct CDR3 sequences; about 9.2% were seen once. This TCR was recovered from an adult who was a healthcare worker with PCR-confirmed SARS-CoV-2 infection or an uninfected control (not recorded which). The V gene is TRBV3-1, the J gene TRBJ1-1; 8 bases are a match to TRBD1. Specimen: whole blood. The chain's CDR3 is CASSTRQTGDNTEAFF. Here the CDR3 DNA reads TGTGCCAGCAGCACCCGACAGACAGGGGATAACACTGAAGCTTTCTTT.